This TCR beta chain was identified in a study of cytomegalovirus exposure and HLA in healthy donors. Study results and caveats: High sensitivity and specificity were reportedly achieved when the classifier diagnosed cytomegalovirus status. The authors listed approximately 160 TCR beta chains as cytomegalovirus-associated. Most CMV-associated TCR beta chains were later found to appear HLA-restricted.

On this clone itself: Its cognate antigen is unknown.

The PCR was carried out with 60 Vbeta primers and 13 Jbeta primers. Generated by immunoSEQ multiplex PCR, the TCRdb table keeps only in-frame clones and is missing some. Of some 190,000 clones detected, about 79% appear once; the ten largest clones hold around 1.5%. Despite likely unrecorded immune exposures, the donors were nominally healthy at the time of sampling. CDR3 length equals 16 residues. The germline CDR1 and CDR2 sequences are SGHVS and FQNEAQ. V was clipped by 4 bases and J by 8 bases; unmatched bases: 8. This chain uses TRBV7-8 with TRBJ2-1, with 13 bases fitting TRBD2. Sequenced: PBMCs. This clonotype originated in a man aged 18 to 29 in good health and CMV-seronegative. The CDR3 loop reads CASSSPRTSGRHEQFF. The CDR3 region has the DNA TGTGCCAGCAGCTCGCCCCGGACTAGCGGGAGACATGAGCAGTTCTTC. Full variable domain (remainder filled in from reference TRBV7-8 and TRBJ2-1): GAGVSQSPRYKVAKRGQDVALRCDPISGHVSLFWYQQALGQGPEFLTYFQNEAQLDKSGLPSDRFFAERPEGSVSTLKIQRTQQEDSAVYLCASSSPRTSGRHEQFFGPGTRLTVL.